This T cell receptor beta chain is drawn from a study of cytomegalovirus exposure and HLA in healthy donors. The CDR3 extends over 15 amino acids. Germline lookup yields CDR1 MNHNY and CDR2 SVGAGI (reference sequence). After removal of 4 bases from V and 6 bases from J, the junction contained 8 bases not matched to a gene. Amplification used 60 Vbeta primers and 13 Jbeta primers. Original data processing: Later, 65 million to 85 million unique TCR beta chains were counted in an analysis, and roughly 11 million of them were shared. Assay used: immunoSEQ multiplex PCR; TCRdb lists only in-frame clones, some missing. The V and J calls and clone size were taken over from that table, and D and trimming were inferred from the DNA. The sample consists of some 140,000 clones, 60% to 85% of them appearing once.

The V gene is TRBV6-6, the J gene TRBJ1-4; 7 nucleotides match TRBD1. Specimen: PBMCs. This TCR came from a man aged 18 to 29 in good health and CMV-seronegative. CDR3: CASSSVDRPYEKLFF. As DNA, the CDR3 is TGTGCCAGCAGTTCAGTGGACAGGCCTTATGAAAAACTGTTTTTT.